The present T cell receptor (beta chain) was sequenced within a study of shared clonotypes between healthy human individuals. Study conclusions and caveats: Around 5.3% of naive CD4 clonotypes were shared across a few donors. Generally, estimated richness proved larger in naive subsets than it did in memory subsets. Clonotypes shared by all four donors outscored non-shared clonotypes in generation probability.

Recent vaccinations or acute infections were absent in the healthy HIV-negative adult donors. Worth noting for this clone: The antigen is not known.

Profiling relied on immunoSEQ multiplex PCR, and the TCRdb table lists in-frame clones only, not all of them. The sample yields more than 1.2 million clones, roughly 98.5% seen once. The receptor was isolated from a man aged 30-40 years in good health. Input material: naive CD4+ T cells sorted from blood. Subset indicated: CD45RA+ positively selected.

In nucleotides, the CDR3 is TGTGCCAGCAGCCGGACAGGGGATGAGCAGTTCTTC. It yields the protein CASSRTGDEQFF. J is TRBJ2-1 and V is TRBV6-5, with 9 bases matching TRBD1. Germline CDR1 reads MNHEY; CDR2 reads SVGAGI. V was clipped by 6 bases and J by 8 bases; unmatched bases: 2. The CDR3 extends over 12 amino acids.